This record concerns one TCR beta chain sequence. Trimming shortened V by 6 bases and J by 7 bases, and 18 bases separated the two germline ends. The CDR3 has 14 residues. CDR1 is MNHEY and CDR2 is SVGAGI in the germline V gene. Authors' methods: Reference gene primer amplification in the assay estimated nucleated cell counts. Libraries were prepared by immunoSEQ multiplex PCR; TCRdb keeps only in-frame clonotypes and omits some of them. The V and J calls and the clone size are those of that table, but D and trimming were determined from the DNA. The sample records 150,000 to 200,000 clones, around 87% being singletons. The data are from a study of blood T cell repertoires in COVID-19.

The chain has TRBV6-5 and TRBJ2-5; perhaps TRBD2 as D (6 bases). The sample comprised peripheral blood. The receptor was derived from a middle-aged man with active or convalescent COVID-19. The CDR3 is CASSLIAVQGTQYF. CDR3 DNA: TGTGCCAGCAGCTTAATAGCGGTCCAGGGGACCCAGTACTTC.